The clone carrying this T cell receptor beta chain has ten or more counts. This entry is derived from a study of patients with pleural tuberculosis. TCRdb independently ran MiXCR on the reads; one entry per CDR3 protein. Of 45,000 to 60,000 distinct CDR3 sequences listed, approximately 7.9% were seen once; the top ten hold around 15%. Germline CDR1 reads KGHDR; CDR2 reads SFDVKD. The CDR3 totals 14 residues. Trimming cost V 5 bases and J 9 bases; bases outside gene matches: 9. This rearrangement joins TRBV24-1 to TRBJ1-5; 7 bases are a match to TRBD1. The clonotype originates from a human donor with pleural tuberculosis. The CDR3 DNA reads as TGTGCCACCAGTGCCCGGGCAGGGGGAGCGCCCCAGCATTTT. Amino acid sequence: CATSARAGGAPQHF.